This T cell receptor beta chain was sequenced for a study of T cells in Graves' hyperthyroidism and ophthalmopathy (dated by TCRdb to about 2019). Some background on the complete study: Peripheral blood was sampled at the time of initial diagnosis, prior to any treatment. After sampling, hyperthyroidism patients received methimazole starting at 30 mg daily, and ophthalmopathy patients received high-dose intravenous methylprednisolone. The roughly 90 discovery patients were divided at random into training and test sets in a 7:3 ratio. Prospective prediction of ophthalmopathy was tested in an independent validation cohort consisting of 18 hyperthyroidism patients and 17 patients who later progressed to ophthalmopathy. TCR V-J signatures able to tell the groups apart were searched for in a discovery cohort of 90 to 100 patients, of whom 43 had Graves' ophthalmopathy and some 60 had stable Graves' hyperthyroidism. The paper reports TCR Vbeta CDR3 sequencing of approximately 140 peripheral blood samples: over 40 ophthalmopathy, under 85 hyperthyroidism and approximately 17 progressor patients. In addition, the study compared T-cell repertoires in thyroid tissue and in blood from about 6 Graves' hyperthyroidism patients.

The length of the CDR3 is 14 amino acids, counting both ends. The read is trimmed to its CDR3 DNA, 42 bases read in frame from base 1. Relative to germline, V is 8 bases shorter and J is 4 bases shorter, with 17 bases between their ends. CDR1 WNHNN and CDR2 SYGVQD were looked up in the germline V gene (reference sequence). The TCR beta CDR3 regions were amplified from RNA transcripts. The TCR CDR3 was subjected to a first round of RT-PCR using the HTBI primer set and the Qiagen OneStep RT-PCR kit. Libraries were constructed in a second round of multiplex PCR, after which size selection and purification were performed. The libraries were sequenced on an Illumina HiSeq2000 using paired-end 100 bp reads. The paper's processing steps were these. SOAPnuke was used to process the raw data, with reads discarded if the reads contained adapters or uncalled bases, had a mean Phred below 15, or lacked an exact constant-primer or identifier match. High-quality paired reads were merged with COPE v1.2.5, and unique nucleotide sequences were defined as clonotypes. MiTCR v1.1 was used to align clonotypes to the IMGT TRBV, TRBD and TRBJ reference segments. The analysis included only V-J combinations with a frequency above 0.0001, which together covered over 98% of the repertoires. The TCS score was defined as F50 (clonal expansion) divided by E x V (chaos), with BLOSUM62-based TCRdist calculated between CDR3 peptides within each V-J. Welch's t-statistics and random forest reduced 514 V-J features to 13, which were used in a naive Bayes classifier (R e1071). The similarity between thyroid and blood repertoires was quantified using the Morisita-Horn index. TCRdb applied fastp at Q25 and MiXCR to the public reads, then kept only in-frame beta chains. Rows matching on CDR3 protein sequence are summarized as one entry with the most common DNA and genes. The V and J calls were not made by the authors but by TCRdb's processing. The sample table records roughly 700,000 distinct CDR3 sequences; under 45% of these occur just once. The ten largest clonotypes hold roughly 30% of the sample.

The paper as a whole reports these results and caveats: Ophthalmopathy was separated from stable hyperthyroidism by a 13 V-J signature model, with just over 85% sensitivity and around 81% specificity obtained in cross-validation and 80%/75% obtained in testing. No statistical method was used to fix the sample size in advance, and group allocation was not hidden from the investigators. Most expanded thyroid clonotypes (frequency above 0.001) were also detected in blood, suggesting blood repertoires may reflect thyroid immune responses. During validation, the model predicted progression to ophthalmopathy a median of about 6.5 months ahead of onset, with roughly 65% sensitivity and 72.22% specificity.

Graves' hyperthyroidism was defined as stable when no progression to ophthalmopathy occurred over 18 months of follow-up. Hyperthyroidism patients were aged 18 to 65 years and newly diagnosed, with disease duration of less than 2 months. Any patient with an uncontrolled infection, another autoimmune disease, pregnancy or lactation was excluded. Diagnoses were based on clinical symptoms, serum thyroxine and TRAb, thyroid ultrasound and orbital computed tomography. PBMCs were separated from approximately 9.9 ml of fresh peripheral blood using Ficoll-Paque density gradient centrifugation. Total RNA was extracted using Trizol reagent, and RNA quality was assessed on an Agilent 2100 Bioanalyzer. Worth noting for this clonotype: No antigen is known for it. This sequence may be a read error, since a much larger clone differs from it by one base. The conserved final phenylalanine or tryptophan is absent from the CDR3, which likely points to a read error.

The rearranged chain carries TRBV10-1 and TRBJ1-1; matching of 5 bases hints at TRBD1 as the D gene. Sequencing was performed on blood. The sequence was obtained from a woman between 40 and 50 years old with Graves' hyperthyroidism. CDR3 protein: CASSALRTGTEAFL. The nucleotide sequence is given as TGCGCCAGCTCCGCATTAAGAACAGGCACTGAAGCTTTCCTT.